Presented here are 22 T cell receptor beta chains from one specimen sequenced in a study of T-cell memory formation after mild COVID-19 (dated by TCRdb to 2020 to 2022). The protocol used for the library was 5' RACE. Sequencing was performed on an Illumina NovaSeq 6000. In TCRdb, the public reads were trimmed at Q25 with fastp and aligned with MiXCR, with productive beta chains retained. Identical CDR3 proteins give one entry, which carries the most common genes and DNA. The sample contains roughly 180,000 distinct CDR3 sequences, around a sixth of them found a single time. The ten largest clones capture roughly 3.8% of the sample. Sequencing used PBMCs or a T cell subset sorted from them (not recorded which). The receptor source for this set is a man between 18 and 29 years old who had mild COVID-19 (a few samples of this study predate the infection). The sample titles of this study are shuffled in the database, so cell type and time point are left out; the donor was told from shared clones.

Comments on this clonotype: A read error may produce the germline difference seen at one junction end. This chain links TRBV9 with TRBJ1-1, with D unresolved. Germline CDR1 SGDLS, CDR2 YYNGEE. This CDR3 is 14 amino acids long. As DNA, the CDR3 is TGTGCCAGCGGCGTGTCCGGGAGCAACACTGAAGCTTTCTTT. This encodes CASGVSGSNTEAFF.

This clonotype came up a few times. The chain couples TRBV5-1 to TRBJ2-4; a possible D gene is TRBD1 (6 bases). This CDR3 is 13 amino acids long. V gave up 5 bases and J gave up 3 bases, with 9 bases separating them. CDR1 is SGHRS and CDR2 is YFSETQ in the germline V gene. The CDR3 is CASSSDSKNIQYF. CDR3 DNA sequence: TGCGCCAGCAGTTCGGACAGCAAAAACATTCAGTACTTC.

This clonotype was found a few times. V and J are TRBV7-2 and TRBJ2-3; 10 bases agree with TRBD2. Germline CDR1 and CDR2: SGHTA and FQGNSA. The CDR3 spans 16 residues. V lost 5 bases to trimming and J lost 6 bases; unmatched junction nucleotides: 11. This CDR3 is CASSPQGTSGADTQYF. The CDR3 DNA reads TGTGCCAGCAGCCCACAAGGAACTAGCGGGGCCGATACGCAGTATTTT.

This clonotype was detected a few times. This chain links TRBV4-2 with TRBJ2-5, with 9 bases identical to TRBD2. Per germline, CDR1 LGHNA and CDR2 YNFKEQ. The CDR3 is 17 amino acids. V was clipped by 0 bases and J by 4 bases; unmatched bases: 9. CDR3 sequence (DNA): TGTGCCAGCAGCCAAGACCCTGGCGGGGGGGCCGGAGAGACCCAGTACTTC. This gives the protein CASSQDPGGGAGETQYF.

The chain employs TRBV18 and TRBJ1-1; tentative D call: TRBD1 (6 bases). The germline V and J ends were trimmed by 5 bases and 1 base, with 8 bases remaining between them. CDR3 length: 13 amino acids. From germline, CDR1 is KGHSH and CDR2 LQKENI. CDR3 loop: CASSARGNTEAFF. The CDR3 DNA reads TGTGCCAGCTCAGCCAGGGGGAACACTGAAGCTTTCTTT.

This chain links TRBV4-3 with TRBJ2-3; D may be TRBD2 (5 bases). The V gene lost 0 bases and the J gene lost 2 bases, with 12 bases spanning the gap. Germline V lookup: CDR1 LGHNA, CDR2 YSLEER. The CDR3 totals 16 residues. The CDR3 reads CASSQEAVGDTDTQYF. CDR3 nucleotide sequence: TGCGCCAGCAGCCAAGAGGCTGTCGGGGACACAGATACGCAGTATTTT.

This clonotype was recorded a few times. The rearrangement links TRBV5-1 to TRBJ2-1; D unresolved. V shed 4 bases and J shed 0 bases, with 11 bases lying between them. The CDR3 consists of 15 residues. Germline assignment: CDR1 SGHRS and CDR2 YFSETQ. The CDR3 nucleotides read TGCGCCAGCAGCCTCGGAATGGGCTCCTACAATGAGCAGTTCTTC. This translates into CASSLGMGSYNEQFF.

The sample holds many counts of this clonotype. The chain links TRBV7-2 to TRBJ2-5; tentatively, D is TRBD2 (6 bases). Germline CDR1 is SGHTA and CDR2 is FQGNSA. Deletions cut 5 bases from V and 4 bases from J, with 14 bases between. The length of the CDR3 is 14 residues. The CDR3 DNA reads TGTGCCAGCAGCCCACGGGCGGGGACAGAGACCCAGTACTTC. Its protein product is CASSPRAGTETQYF. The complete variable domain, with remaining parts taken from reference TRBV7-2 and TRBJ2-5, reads GAGVSQSPSNKVTEKGKDVELRCDPISGHTALYWYRQSLGQGLEFLIYFQGNSAPDKSGLPSDRFSAERTGGSVSTLTIQRTQQEDSAVYLCASSPRAGTETQYFGPGTRLLVL.

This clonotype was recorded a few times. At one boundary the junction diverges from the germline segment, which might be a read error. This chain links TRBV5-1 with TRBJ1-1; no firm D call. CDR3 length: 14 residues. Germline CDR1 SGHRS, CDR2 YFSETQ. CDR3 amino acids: CASSLADRFTGAFF. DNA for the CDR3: TGCGCCAGCAGCTTGGCCGACCGGTTCACTGGAGCTTTCTTT.

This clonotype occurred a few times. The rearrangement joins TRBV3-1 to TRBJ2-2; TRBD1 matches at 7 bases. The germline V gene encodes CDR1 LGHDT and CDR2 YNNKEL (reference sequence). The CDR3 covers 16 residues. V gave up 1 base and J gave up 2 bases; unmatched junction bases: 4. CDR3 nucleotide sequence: TGTGCCAGCAGCCAAGGATGGACAGGCAACACCGGGGAGCTGTTTTTT. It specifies CASSQGWTGNTGELFF.

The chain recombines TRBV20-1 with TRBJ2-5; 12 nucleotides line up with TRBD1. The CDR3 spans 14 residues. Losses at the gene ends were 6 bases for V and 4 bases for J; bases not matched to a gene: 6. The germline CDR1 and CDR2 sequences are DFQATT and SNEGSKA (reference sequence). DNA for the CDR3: TGCAGTGCGACCGGGACAGGGGGCCGAGAGACCCAGTACTTC. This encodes CSATGTGGRETQYF.

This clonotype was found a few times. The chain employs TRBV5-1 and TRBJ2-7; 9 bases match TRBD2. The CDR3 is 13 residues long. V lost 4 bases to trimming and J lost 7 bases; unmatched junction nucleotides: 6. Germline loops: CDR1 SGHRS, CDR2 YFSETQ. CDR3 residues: CASSRSGGGEQYV. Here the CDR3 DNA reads TGCGCCAGCAGCCGTAGCGGGGGCGGTGAGCAGTACGTC.

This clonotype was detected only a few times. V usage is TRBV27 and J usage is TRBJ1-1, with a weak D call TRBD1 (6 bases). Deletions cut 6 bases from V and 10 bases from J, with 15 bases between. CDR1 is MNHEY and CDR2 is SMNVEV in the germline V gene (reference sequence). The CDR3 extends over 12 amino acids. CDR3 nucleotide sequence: TGTGCCAGCAGGGCCTGGAGGGGGACAGCTTTCTTT. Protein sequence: CASRAWRGTAFF.

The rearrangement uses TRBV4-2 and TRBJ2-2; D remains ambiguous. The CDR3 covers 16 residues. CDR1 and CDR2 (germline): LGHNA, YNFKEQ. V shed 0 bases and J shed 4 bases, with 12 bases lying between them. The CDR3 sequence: CASSQDYRSPTGELFF. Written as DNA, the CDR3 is TGTGCCAGCAGCCAAGATTATAGGTCCCCCACCGGGGAGCTGTTTTTT.

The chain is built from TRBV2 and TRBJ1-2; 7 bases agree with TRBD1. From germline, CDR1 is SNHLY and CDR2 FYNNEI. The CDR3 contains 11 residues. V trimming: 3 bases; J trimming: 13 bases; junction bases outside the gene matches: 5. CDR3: CASSETGPGTF. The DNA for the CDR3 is TGTGCCAGCAGTGAGACAGGGCCGGGCACCTTC. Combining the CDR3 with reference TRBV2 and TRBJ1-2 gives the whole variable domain EPEVTQTPSHQVTQMGQEVILRCVPISNHLYFYWYRQILGQKVEFLVSFYNNEISEKSEIFDDQFSVERPDGSNFTLKIRSTKLEDSAMYFCASSETGPGTFGSGTRLTVV.

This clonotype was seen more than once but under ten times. Here the CDR3 reads CASSYGRGISYEQYF. As DNA, the CDR3 is TGTGCCAGCAGTTACGGCCGGGGTATCTCCTACGAGCAGTACTTC. This chain connects TRBV6-6 to TRBJ2-7; D is perhaps TRBD2 (5 bases). In germline, CDR1 is MNHNY, CDR2 SVGAGI (reference sequence). The CDR3 runs to 15 residues. Trimming shortened V by 2 bases and J by 0 bases, and 11 bases separated the two germline ends.

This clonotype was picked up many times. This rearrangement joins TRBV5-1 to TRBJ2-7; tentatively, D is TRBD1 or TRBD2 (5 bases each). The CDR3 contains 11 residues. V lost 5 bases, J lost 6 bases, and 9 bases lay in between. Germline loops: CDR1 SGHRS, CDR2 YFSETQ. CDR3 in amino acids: CASSEGSEQYF. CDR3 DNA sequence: TGCGCCAGCAGTGAGGGGTCCGAGCAGTACTTC.

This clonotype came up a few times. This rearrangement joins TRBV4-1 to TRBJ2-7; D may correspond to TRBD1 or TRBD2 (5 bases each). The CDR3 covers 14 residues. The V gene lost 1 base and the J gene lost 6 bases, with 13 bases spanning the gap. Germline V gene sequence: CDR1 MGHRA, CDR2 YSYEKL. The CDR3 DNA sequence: TGCGCCAGCAGCCAAGGGACACAAAGCGGCGAGCAGTACGTC. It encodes CASSQGTQSGEQYV.

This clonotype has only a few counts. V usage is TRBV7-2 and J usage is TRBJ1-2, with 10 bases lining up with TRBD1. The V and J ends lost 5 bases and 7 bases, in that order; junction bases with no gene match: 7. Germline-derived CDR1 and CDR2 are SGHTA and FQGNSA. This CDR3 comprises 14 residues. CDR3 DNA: TGTGCCAGCAGCCCCCGGACAGGGGGTGGTGGCTACACCTTC. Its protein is CASSPRTGGGGYTF.

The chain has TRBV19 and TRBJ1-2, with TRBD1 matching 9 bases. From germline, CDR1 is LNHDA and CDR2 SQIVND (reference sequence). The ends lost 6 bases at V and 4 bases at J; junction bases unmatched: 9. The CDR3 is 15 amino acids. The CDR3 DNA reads TGTGCCAGTAGCCCAGGACAGGGGAAACCCTATGGCTACACCTTC. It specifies CASSPGQGKPYGYTF.

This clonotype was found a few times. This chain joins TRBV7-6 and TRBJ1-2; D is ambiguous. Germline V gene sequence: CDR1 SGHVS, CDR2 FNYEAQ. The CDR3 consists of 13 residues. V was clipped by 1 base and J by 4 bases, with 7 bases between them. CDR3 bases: TGTGCCAGCAGCTTAGTACAGAGCTATGGCTACACCTTC. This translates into CASSLVQSYGYTF. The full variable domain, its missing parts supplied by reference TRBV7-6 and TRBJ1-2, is GAGVSQSPRYKVTKRGQDVALRCDPISGHVSLYWYRQALGQGPEFLTYFNYEAQQDKSGLPNDRFSAERPEGSISTLTIQRTEQRDSAMYRCASSLVQSYGYTFGSGTRLTVV.

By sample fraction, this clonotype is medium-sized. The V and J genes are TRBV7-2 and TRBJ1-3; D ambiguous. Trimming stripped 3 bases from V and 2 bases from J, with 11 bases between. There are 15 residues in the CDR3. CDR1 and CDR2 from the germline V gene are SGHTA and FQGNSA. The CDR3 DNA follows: TGTGCCAGCAGCTTCCAGTTTGGGGCTGGAAACACCATATATTTT. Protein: CASSFQFGAGNTIYF.